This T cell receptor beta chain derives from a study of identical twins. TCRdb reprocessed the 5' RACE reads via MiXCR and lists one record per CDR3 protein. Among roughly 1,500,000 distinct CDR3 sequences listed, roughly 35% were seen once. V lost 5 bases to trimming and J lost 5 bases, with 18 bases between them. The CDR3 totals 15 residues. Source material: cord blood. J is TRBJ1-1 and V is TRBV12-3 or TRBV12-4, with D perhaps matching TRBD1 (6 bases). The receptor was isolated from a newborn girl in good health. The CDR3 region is CASSPRGGRWTEAFF. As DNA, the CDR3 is TGTGCCAGCAGTCCAAGGGGGGGTCGGTGGACTGAAGCTTTCTTT.